This T cell receptor beta chain appears in the sequencing data of a study of cytomegalovirus exposure and HLA in healthy donors. The method was immunoSEQ multiplex PCR; TCRdb's version includes in-frame clones alone and lacks a portion of them. The sample has over 85,000 clones, about 95% seen once. Germline assignment: CDR1 SGHTA and CDR2 FQGNSA. There are 16 residues in the CDR3. V was cut by 2 bases and J by 0 bases, with 12 bases left in between. The chain carries TRBV7-2 and TRBJ2-3; D ambiguous. The sequenced sample consisted of PBMCs. The sequence was collected from a woman aged 18-35 years in good health and CMV-seronegative. The CDR3 protein is CASSLFRGLSTDTQYF. As DNA, the CDR3 is TGTGCCAGCAGCTTATTCCGCGGCCTCAGCACAGATACGCAGTATTTT.